One and the same sample provided the 9 T cell receptor beta chains below, sequenced in a study of blood T cell repertoires in COVID-19. The method was immunoSEQ multiplex PCR; TCRdb's version includes in-frame clones alone and lacks a portion of them. Of about 120,000 clones in the sample, roughly nine tenths were seen once. The sequenced material came from peripheral blood. The source is a man in his 70s with active or convalescent COVID-19.

The chain has TRBV25-1 and TRBJ2-1, with 11 nucleotides matching TRBD2. Germline CDR1 is MGHDK and CDR2 is SYGVNS. The CDR3 loop spans 17 amino acids. V lost 0 bases, J lost 8 bases, and 9 bases stayed unmatched. CDR3: CASSEYMPSGRPYEQFF. CDR3 bases: TGTGCCAGCAGTGAATATATGCCTAGCGGGAGGCCCTATGAGCAGTTCTTC.

This clone appeared a single time. The V call is TRBV24-1, the J call TRBJ1-1; no clear D. Germline CDR1 KGHDR, CDR2 SFDVKD. This CDR3 is 13 amino acids long. Trimming removed 8 bases at V and 1 base at J, with 10 bases between. CDR3 protein: CATTNQANTEAFF. CDR3 sequence (DNA): TGTGCCACCACCAATCAGGCGAACACTGAAGCTTTCTTT.

This clone was recorded once. The chain has TRBV6-5 and TRBJ1-1; D unclear. Germline V gene lookup returns CDR1 MNHEY and CDR2 SVGAGI. The germline V and J ends were trimmed by 2 bases and 8 bases, with 12 bases remaining between them. The CDR3 runs 13 residues. In DNA form, the CDR3 reads TGTGCCAGCAGTTACGGGGAGAAAACCGAAGCTTTCTTT. Its protein product is CASSYGEKTEAFF.

The V and J genes are TRBV28 and TRBJ1-3, with D possibly being TRBD1 (5 bases). CDR1 and CDR2 (germline): MDHEN, SYDVKM. V lost 1 base to trimming and J lost 1 base, with 14 bases between them. The CDR3 is 17 amino acids. The chain's CDR3 is CASSLLVPRDSGNTIYF. The DNA for the CDR3 is TGTGCCAGCAGTTTATTGGTACCCAGGGATTCTGGAAACACCATATATTTT.

The chain links TRBV19 to TRBJ2-3, with 12 bases that match TRBD2. CDR1 and CDR2 (germline): LNHDA, SQIVND (reference sequence). The ends lost 2 bases at V and 2 bases at J; junction bases unmatched: 5. The CDR3 is 17 amino acids. The CDR3, as DNA: TGTGCCAGTAGTATAAGGACTAGCGGGACCAACACAGATACGCAGTATTTT. Amino acid sequence: CASSIRTSGTNTDTQYF.

The chain recombines TRBV28 with TRBJ2-7; 7 bases match TRBD1. Germline assignment: CDR1 MDHEN and CDR2 SYDVKM. J gave up 5 bases and V 5 bases, and 3 bases lay outside the gene matches. The CDR3 runs 12 residues. CDR3 region: CASSRGTDEQYF. In DNA, the CDR3 is TGTGCCAGCAGTAGAGGGACAGACGAGCAGTACTTC.

This CDR3 reads CASSLRTSGNEQFF. CDR3 sequence (DNA): TGTGCCAGCAGCCTAAGGACTAGCGGCAATGAGCAGTTCTTC. The chain couples TRBV7-2 to TRBJ2-1, with 10 bases fitting TRBD2. Per the germline V gene, CDR1 is SGHTA and CDR2 is FQGNSA. Losses at the gene ends were 5 bases for V and 6 bases for J; bases not matched to a gene: 4. The CDR3 is made up of 14 amino acids.

This chain joins TRBV13 and TRBJ1-2, with a weak D call TRBD1 (5 bases). CDR1 is PRHDT and CDR2 is FYEKMQ in the germline V gene (reference sequence). V gave up 3 bases and J gave up 4 bases, with 6 bases separating them. The CDR3 consists of 12 residues. The CDR3 sequence: CASSFRAYGYTF. The DNA of the CDR3 is TGTGCCAGCAGCTTCAGGGCCTATGGCTACACCTTC. Variable domain in full (rest from reference TRBV13 and TRBJ1-2): AAGVIQSPRHLIKEKRETATLKCYPIPRHDTVYWYQQGPGQDPQFLISFYEKMQSDKGSIPDRFSAQQFSDYHSELNMSSLELGDSALYFCASSFRAYGYTFGSGTRLTVV.

The genes are TRBV6-5 and TRBJ2-1; 11 nucleotides agree with TRBD2. The CDR3 is 15 residues long. Per the germline V gene, CDR1 is MNHEY and CDR2 is SVGAGI. Germline trimming cut 6 bases from V and 7 bases from J; bases unmatched to any gene: 8. The CDR3 region is CASSLLAGAKNEQFF. CDR3 DNA sequence: TGTGCCAGCAGCTTACTAGCGGGAGCGAAAAATGAGCAGTTCTTC.